The entry that follows covers one T cell receptor beta chain sequence. There are a few counts of this clone. The antigen it binds to is not known. Within one base of it there is no much larger clone, and no base qualities were kept. The cohort consisted of 600 to 750 healthy bone marrow donors. At the time of sampling, every cohort member was nominally healthy, though immune exposures that went unrecorded were likely present. The donor tested CMV seronegative, placing the donor among the 300 to 400 seronegative members of the cohort. A peripheral blood sample was collected from each donor, and TCR beta sequencing was performed on peripheral blood mononuclear cells. The Qiagen DNeasy Blood Extraction Kit was used to extract genomic DNA from the blood cell samples. The data are from a study of cytomegalovirus exposure and HLA in healthy donors (dated by TCRdb to 2015 to 2018). About the study as a whole: In an earlier analysis of roughly 500 of the donors, 276 Gb of sequence data and 95 million to 130 million unique TCR beta sequences from 150 million to 200 million T cells were reported. HLA typing included class I and class II loci at four-digit resolution. To predict cytomegalovirus infection status, the study brought together high-throughput TCR immunosequencing, statistical association of individual TCRs with disease status, and machine learning. Donor age, sex, ethnicity and CMV serostatus were collected together with the repertoire data. A later analysis re-analyzed previously published TCR beta repertoires from 650 to 800 donors and added high-resolution HLA genotyping to study TCR occurrence patterns. All discovery cohort repertoires had been generated using a single sequencing platform. Rather than drawing on any new phenotypic data, the later analysis identified candidate immune exposures from TCR beta sequences and the way those sequences occurred across donors. An early release covering around 630 HLA-typed donors comprised around 300 gigabases of sequencing data and 85 million to 100 million unique TCR sequences. Typing coverage varied by locus: roughly 629-640 donors for A, B, C, DRB1 and DQB1; roughly 520 for DQA1; around 610 for DPA1; around 490 for DPB1. The study aimed to test whether signatures of past pathogen exposure could be identified by cataloging public T cell receptors. A later genetic analysis used genome-wide SNP genotypes for about three fifths of the roughly 700 donors, treating that subset as a discovery cohort. A separate validation cohort of about 110 different subjects was used in addition to the approximately 610-subject first cohort. The study used immunosequencing to profile the T cell repertoires of hundreds of subjects and linked those repertoires to cytomegalovirus serostatus. Of the roughly 390 genotyped donors, over 65% fell in the genetic ancestry cluster associated with self-reported Caucasian donors. Across 398 genotyped donors of the cohort, an average of about 250,000 unique TCR beta nucleotide sequences per donor were sequenced, and roughly a sixth of those sequences were non-productive. An earlier analysis of some 600 of the donors applied high-throughput TCR beta sequencing to assess whether each TCR beta V gene segment acted as functional or pseudogenic. Because of strong linkage in the cohort, roughly 5 DR-DQ haplotypes were treated as single units for association and clustering. Broad study findings and their caveats: Only TCR beta chains were sequenced in this cohort, and the absence of alpha or paired-chain data limited detectable features. In a later analysis, some 17,000 TCR beta sequences were associated with specific HLA alleles at a false discovery rate of 0.05. Most CMV-associated TCR beta chains appeared to be HLA-restricted in a later analysis, and the HLA associations seemed to be driven largely by CMV exposure. In a later genetic analysis, a missense DCLRE1C variant was associated with V-gene and J-gene trimming of TCR beta chains, and the association was replicated in an independent cohort. Several of the top co-occurrence clusters appeared to be linked to parvovirus B19, influenza, CMV and Epstein-Barr virus, according to a later analysis. Because the 87-base-pair reads could not distinguish some IMGT-functional V segments, including TRBV6-2 and TRBV6-3, those segments were excluded. In a later analysis, HLA-associated TCR beta chains were found to be more clonally expanded and to have lower generation probabilities than equally common non-associated chains. Immune exposure information for the cohort was limited to CMV serostatus. In the study, 150 to 200 TCR beta chains were listed as associated with cytomegalovirus. It was suggested by the authors that the approach could potentially be generalized to other disease states and immunological phenotypes. In an earlier analysis of approximately 590 of the donors, most TCR beta V segments were observed in productive rearrangements about 90% or about 30% of the time, broadly matching IMGT annotations. According to a later genetic analysis, donors in an Asian-associated ancestry cluster had fewer N-insertions in productive TCRs than the approximately 690-donor mean. Strong co-occurrence of HLA alleles, especially DR and DQ, made assigning TCR associations to individual alleles difficult. Because HLA typing was unavailable for some donors at each locus, only the typed subset was used in association tests. The presence/absence analyses assumed that sequencing depth was roughly uniform across donors, and that assumption may not be true. A further reported finding was that TCR beta sequences accurately predicted the HLA-A and HLA-B alleles for most subjects in the first cohort. Cytomegalovirus status was reported to be diagnosed by the classifier with high specificity and sensitivity in both the original and validation cohorts. In a later analysis, TCR association rates were found to vary across HLA loci, with the most associated TCRs seen for DRB1 alleles and the fewest for HLA-C alleles. Most TCR sequences were observed very rarely across donors, whereas some public TCRs were present in many individuals. Because counts were too low, some 17 rarely observed V segments, including chromosome 9 orphons, were excluded from the earlier analysis of under 650 of the donors. A cluster of highly shared sequence variants was judged likely to represent a technical artifact of the sequencing pipeline. Correlated functional status among segregating V segments might reflect linkage disequilibrium, but an unknown experimental factor could not be ruled out. A few of the identified cytomegalovirus-associated TCR beta chains were confirmed in vitro to be specific for cytomegalovirus antigens.

Preparation of the library involved the immunoSEQ multiplex PCR assay. A mixture of 60 forward primers for TCR Vbeta segments and 13 reverse primers for TCR Jbeta segments was used in the multiplex PCR. The CDR3 region of rearranged TCR beta genes was amplified from genomic DNA by a multiplex PCR assay. The Illumina HiSeq System was used to sequence the amplified TCR beta libraries as 87-base-pair reads. Processing in the source paper ran as follows. A later analysis tallied 70 million to 100 million unique TCR beta chains across the 700 or so repertoires, and approximately 11 million of those chains were shared by two or more donors. A nearest-neighbor algorithm error-corrected the raw reads and collapsed the reads into unique sequences, merging closely related sequences to remove PCR and sequencing errors. CDR3 sequences were aligned to IMGT reference sequences to assign V, D and J gene segments. Each retained sequence needed at least a six-nucleotide match to both a V gene segment and a J gene segment. A rearrangement counted as productive if the CDR3 had no stop codons and remained in frame with V and J, and every other rearrangement counted as non-productive. Following IMGT convention, CDR3 was defined as the stretch from the second conserved V-encoded cysteine to the conserved J-encoded phenylalanine. The earlier analysis of 500 to 650 of the donors excluded any sequence lacking an unambiguous match to a single V gene segment. An earlier analysis of 550 to 650 of the donors classified V segments as functional when productive rearrangements were above 56.7% and as segregating when the standard deviation between donors was above 5%. A statistical classification framework was built for diagnosing cytomegalovirus status from the catalog of TCR beta chain sequences. In a later analysis, TCR nucleotide sequences were compared against IMGT/GENE-DB human TR gene sequences so that V and J genes could be assigned. In a later analysis, CDR3 sequences and most-parsimonious VDJ recombination scenarios were assigned using the TCRdist pipeline. A later analysis defined each TCR beta chain by its CDR3 amino acid sequence plus V-gene family, and excluded reads lacking a unique V-gene family. In a later analysis, 450 to 600 highly shared, low-generation-probability nucleotide sequences were removed to address suspected cross-contamination and a sequencing artifact. For each public chain, a later analysis derived a clonal expansion index from normalized ranks of inferred template counts within each repertoire. A later analysis computed generation probabilities with a VDJ recombination model fitted to out-of-frame rearrangements, and checked the results against IGoR. In a later analysis, TCR-TCR, TCR-HLA and TCR-CMV co-occurrence was scored with hypergeometric tests, and a repertoire-size bias correction was applied to TCR pairs. To estimate false discovery rates, a later analysis permuted the HLA or CMV assignments 20 times. In a later analysis, co-occurring TCRs were grouped using DBSCAN, and TCRdist sequence similarity was added for clustering within HLA-allele-positive subsets. Repertoires with fewer than 30,000 or more than 120,000 public chains, plus five repertoires with anomalous nucleotide sharing, were excluded from co-occurrence clustering. As stored in TCRdb, this immuneACCESS dataset retains in-frame rearrangements with V and J assigned. A fraction of the clones does not appear; measured against another copy, unresolved V genes explain less than half of the discrepancy, and the remainder lacks a known reason. V, J and clone size are taken as reported in that table, and D and trimming were inferred from the DNA itself. This sample lists 150,000 to 200,000 clones; about 85% were detected once. 1% to 1.4% of the sample is in the top ten clones.

Unmatched junction bases come to 6, with V trimmed by 6 bases and J by 8 bases. Per the germline V gene (reference sequence), MNHNY is the CDR1 and SVGAGI is the CDR2. Reading from cysteine to phenylalanine, the CDR3 counts 13 amino acids. Only the CDR3 DNA stays, 39 bases, in frame from base 1. The rearranged chain carries TRBV6-6 and TRBJ1-1; TRBD1 lines up with 10 middle nucleotides. The sequence was obtained from a boy between 2 and 10 years old in good health and CMV-seronegative. The specimen was PBMCs. CDR3 loop: CASSPGQGREAFF. At the DNA level, the sequence is TGTGCCAGCAGCCCGGGACAGGGGAGGGAAGCTTTCTTT.